This TCR beta chain came from a study of beta chain features in type 1 diabetes. Points on this clone: Its antigen remains unknown.

Germline assignment: CDR1 ENHRY and CDR2 SYGVKD. The CDR3 totals 14 residues. The germline V and J ends were trimmed by 4 bases and 7 bases, with 15 bases remaining between them. Study observations and caveats: Shortening of TCRB CDR3s, moderate but significant, appeared in all four CD4+ subsets of Type 1 diabetes patients.

Every isolated RNA sample was fully reverse transcribed, so sequencing captured expressed TCRB transcripts. Average reads for naive, central memory and regulatory T cell samples were about 3.7 million. The table came from immunoSEQ multiplex PCR; TCRdb's copy has only in-frame clones and leaves some out. The sample has nearly 700,000 clones, around 15% seen once. V is TRBV10-3 and J is TRBJ2-3; no definite D call. The sequence was collected from a man younger than 35 with type 1 diabetes. Input material: naive CD4+ T cells from blood. Here the CDR3 DNA reads TGTGCCATCAGTGTCGGAACCTACGGAAATACGCAGTATTTT. Its protein is CAISVGTYGNTQYF.